This TCR beta chain was retrieved from a study of cytomegalovirus exposure and HLA in healthy donors. In germline, CDR1 is LNHDA, CDR2 SQIVND (reference sequence). V lost 1 base, J lost 3 bases, and 10 bases lay in between. The CDR3 is 15 residues long. Here immunoSEQ multiplex PCR was the method, and the copy in TCRdb shows in-frame clones only, minus some. The table lists about 160,000 clones, around nine tenths of them singletons. The source of this sequence is a woman between 18 and 30 years old in good health and CMV-seronegative. V usage is TRBV19 and J usage is TRBJ1-5; D ambiguous. Sequencing input: PBMCs. CDR3 amino acids: CASSIGGSPNQPQHF. The CDR3, as DNA: TGTGCCAGTAGTATAGGCGGCAGCCCCAATCAGCCCCAGCATTTT.